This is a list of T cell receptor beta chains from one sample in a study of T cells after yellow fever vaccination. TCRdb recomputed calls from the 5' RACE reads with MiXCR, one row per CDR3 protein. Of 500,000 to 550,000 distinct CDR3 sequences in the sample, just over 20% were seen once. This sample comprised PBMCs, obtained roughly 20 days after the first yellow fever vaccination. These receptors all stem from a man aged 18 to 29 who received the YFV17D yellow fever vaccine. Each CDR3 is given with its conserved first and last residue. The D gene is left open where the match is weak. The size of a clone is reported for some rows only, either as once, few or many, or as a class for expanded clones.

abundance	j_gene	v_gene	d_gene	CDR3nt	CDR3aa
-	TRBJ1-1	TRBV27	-	TGTGCCAGCAGTTTTTTTCCCGAGACCGCGGAAGCTTTCTTT	CASSFFPETAEAFF
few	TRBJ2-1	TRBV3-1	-	TGTGCCAGCAGCCAAGGTGAGGGTGAGCAGTTCTTC	CASSQGEGEQFF
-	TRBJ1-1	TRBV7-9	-	TGTGCCAGCAGCGAAAAGGACGGGAACACTGAAGCTTTCTTT	CASSEKDGNTEAFF
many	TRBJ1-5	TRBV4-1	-	TGCGCCAGCAGCCAAGTTTTGAATCAGCCCCAGCATTTT	CASSQVLNQPQHF
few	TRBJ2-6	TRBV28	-	TGTGCCAGCTTTAGCTGGGGGGTCCTTCCCCACTCCTCTGGGGCCAACGTCCTGACTTTC	CASFSWGVLPHSSGANVLTF
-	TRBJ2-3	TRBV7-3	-	TGTGCCAGCAGCCAAACTGGTTCAGATACGCAGTATTTT	CASSQTGSDTQYF
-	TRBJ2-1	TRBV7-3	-	TGTGCCAGCAGCGCAGGACGGGACAATGAGCAGTTCTTC	CASSAGRDNEQFF
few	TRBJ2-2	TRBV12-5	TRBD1	TGTGCTAGTGGTCTTGACAGGGGGAATAGCGGGGAGCTGTTTTTT	CASGLDRGNSGELFF
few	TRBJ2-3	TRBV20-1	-	TGCAGTGCTAGATTGGGGGGGGCCTCAGATACGCAGTATTTT	CSARLGGASDTQYF
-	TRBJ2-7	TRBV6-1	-	TGTGCCAGCAGTCCAGGAGAGGGGGACGAGCAGTACTTC	CASSPGEGDEQYF
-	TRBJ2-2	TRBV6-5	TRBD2	TGTGCCAGCGGGAGGGGCCCGACTAACACCGGGGAGCTGTTTTTT	CASGRGPTNTGELFF
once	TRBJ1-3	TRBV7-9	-	TGTGCCAGCAGCTTAAGTATAATGGCGGGCACCATATATTTT	CASSLSIMAGTIYF
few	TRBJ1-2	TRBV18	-	TGTGCCAGCTCACCCGCCTTGGACAGCTTCTATGGCTACACCTTC	CASSPALDSFYGYTF
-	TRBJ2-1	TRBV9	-	TGTGCCAGCACCCCAGGACAGCCAACCAATGAGCAGTTCTTC	CASTPGQPTNEQFF
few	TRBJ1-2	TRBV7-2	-	TGTGCCAGCAGCTTAGCTTCGCCGGTGCATAACCACACCTTC	CASSLASPVHNHTF
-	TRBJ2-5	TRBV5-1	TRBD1	TGCGCCAGCAGCTTGGAGGCCGGGACAGGGGAAGAGACCCAGTACTTC	CASSLEAGTGEETQYF
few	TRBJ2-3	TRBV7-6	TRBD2	TGTGCCAGCAGCCCTCTAGCGGGGTACACAGATACGCAGTATTTT	CASSPLAGYTDTQYF
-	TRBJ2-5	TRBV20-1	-	TGCAGTGCTACTATGGGGAGAGGAGAGACCCAGTACTTC	CSATMGRGETQYF
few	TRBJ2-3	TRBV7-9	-	TGTGCCAGCAGCTCCCCCGTGCCGTCGGATACGCAGTATTTT	CASSSPVPSDTQYF
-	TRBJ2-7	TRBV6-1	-	TGTGCCAGCAGCCCACTCCTAGGCGGGGTCTCCGAGCAGTACTTC	CASSPLLGGVSEQYF
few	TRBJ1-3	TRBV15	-	TGTGCCACCGGCGGGTCCTTGTCCCCCGGAAACACCATATATTTT	CATGGSLSPGNTIYF
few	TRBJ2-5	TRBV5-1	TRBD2	TGCGCCAGCAGCCCTCGACTAGCGGGGAGTCCAGAGACCCAGTACTTC	CASSPRLAGSPETQYF
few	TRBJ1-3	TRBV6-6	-	TGTGCCAGCAGTTACTCGAGAAACACCATATATTTT	CASSYSRNTIYF
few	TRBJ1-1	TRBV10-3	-	TGTGCCATCAGTGAGTCCGCTCTGACCCAGCCGAACACTGAAGCTTTCTTT	CAISESALTQPNTEAFF
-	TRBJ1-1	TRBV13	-	TGTGCCAGCAGCGACGGAGTAAACACTGAAGCTTTCTTT	CASSDGVNTEAFF
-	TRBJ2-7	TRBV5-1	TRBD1	TGCGCCAGCAGCATGACCGCGGGACAGGGAGGTCCATACGAGCAGTACTTC	CASSMTAGQGGPYEQYF
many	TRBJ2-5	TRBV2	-	TGTGCCAGCAGTGAAAGTCAGCGAGAGACCCAGTACTTC	CASSESQRETQYF
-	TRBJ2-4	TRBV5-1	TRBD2	TGCGCCAGCAGACATAGCGGGGGAACGGACATTCAGTACTTC	CASRHSGGTDIQYF
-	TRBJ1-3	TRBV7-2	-	TGTGCCAGCAGCTTAGAAAGGGGTACTGGAAACACCATATATTTT	CASSLERGTGNTIYF
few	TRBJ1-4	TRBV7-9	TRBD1	TGTGCCAGCAGCGGGACAGATACTAATGAAAAACTGTTTTTT	CASSGTDTNEKLFF
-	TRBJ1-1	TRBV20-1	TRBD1	TGCAGTGCTAGTGGACAGGGGGGGATATTGACTGAAGCTTTCTTT	CSASGQGGILTEAFF
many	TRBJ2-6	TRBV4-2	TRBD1	TGTGCCAGCAGCCAGGGACAGATCTCTGGGGCCAACGTCCTGACTTTC	CASSQGQISGANVLTF
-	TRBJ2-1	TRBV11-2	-	TGTGCCAGCAGCCTCTCCCAGCGGAGTCCTTACAATGAGCAGTTCTTC	CASSLSQRSPYNEQFF
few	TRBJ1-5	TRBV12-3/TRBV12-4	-	TGTGCCAGCGAAAGGGGGTACAGCAATCAGCCCCAGCATTTT	CASERGYSNQPQHF
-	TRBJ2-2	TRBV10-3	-	TGTGCCATCAGTGATCAACTAGCGAACACCGGGGAGCTGTTTTTT	CAISDQLANTGELFF
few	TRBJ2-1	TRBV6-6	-	TGTACAACGGACAGACGGGATAATGAGCAGTTCTTC	CTTDRRDNEQFF
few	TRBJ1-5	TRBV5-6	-	TGTGCCAGCAGCTTGGTCGGGACACCCCAGGAGCAGCATTTT	CASSLVGTPQEQHF
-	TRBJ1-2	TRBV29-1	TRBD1	TGCAGCGTTTACCCCGGGACAGGCGATCGCTATGGCTACACCTTC	CSVYPGTGDRYGYTF
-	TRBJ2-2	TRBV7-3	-	TGTGCCAGCAGCTTAAATTTTCACGTAACCGGGGAGCTGTTTTTT	CASSLNFHVTGELFF
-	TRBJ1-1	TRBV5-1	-	TGCGCCAGCAGCTTGGAATCAGGGAGGAACACTGAAGCTTTCTTT	CASSLESGRNTEAFF
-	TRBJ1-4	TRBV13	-	TGTGCCAGCAGCTTAAAAGGAGCGGGGAATGAAAAACTGTTTTTT	CASSLKGAGNEKLFF
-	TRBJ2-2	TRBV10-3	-	TGTGCCATCAGTGAGTCCATTGTGCTAGCAGTTGGCGGGGAGCTGTTTTTT	CAISESIVLAVGGELFF
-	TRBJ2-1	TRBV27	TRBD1	TGTGCCAGCAGTCGGACAGGAAACTACAATGAGCAGTTCTTC	CASSRTGNYNEQFF
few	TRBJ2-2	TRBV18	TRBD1	TGTGCCAGCTCACCGGACAGGGGGCCGACCGGGGAGCTGTTTTTT	CASSPDRGPTGELFF
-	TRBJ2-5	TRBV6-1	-	TGTGCCAGCAGCCCCGGAGGGAATAATTTGTACCAAGAGACCCAGTACTTC	CASSPGGNNLYQETQYF
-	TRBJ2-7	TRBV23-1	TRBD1	TGCGCCACTGGAGGACAGGAAGGCGACGAGCAGTACTTC	CATGGQEGDEQYF
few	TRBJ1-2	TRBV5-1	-	TGCGCCAGCAGCATTCCCCGTCCCGGGGGCTACACCTTC	CASSIPRPGGYTF
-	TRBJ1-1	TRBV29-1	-	TGCAGCGCCTGGGGAGATCCGAACACTGAAGCTTTCTTT	CSAWGDPNTEAFF
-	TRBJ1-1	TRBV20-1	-	TGCAGTGCCAAAGGCCGGACAGCCTCGATGAACACTGAAGCTTTCTTT	CSAKGRTASMNTEAFF
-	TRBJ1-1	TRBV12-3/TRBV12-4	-	TGTGCCAGCAGTCCCGTCGGCCACTCCGCCACTGAAGCTTTCTTT	CASSPVGHSATEAFF
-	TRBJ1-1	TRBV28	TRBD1	TGTGCCAGCAGTTTATCTCCCGGGACAGGGCCCAAGCCAGAAGCTTTCTTT	CASSLSPGTGPKPEAFF
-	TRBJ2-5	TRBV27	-	TGTGCCAGCAGTTTATCGTGGCTGGAGACCCAGTACTTC	CASSLSWLETQYF
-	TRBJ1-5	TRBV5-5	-	TGTGCCAGCAGCTTTCAGGGCGTCCATCAGCCCCAGCATTTT	CASSFQGVHQPQHF
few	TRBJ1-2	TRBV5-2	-	TGTGCCAGCAACACCTTGACAGGCGTGAAGGAGGAACCCGAGGGGATCCTTGAAGGCTACACCTTC	CASNTLTGVKEEPEGILEGYTF
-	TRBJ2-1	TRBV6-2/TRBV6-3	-	TGTGCCAGCAGCAGGACAGGGACGGGGGGGGATGAGCAGTTCTTC	CASSRTGTGGDEQFF